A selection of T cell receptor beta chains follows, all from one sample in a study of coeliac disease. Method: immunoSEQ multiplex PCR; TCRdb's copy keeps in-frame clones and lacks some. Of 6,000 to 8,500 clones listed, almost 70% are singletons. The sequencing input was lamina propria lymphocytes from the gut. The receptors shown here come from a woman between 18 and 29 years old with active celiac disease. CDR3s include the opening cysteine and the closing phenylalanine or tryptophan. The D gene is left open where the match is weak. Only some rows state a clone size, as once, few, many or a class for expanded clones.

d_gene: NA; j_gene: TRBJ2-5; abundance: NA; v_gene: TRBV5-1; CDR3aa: CASSSTGSLGETQYF; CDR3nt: TGCGCCAGCAGCTCCACCGGGTCCCTGGGAGAGACCCAGTACTTC
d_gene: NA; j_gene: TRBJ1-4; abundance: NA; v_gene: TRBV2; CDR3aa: CASSVNRGEKLFF; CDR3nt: TGTGCCAGCAGTGTGAACCGGGGTGAAAAACTGTTTTTT
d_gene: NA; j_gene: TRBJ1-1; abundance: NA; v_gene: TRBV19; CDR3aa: CASSMTVNTEAFF; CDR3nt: TGTGCCAGTAGTATGACAGTTAACACTGAAGCTTTCTTT
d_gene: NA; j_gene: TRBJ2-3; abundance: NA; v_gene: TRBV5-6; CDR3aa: CASSSQGTNTDTQYF; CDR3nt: TGTGCCAGCAGCAGTCAGGGGACAAACACAGATACGCAGTATTTT
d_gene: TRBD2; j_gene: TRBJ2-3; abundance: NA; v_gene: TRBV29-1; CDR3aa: CSVGGSGGLDTQYF; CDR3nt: TGCAGCGTGGGGGGTAGCGGGGGTTTAGATACGCAGTATTTT
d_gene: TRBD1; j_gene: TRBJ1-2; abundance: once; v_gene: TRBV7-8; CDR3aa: CASSLYGQGDYGYTF; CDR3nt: TGTGCCAGCAGCTTGTACGGACAGGGGGACTATGGCTACACCTTC
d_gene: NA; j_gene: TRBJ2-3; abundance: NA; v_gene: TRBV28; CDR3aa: CASSSRLAATDTQYF; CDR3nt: TGTGCCAGCAGTTCTCGATTAGCTGCCACAGATACGCAGTATTTT
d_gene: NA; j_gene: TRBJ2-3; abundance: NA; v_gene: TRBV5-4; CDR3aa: CASSLRRGKQTDTQYF; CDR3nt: TGTGCCAGCAGCTTGCGCAGGGGCAAACAAACAGATACGCAGTATTTT
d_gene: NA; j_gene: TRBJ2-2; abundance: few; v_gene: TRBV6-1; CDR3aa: CASSEARVGELFF; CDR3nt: TGTGCCAGCAGTGAAGCGCGTGTCGGGGAGCTGTTTTTT
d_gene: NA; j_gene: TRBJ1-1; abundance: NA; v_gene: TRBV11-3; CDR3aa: CASSQSLNTEAFF; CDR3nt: TGTGCCAGCAGCCAAAGCCTGAACACTGAAGCTTTCTTT
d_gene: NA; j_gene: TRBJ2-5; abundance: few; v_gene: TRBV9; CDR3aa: CASSPGQFYQETQYF; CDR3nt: TGTGCCAGCAGCCCCGGACAATTTTACCAAGAGACCCAGTACTTC
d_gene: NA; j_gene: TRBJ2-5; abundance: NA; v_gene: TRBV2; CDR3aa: CASSLQGFGQETQYF; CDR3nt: TGTGCCAGCAGTCTCCAGGGTTTCGGCCAAGAGACCCAGTACTTC
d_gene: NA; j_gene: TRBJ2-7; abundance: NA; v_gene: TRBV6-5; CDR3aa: CASRNGQLYEQYF; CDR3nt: TGTGCCAGCAGGAACGGACAGCTCTACGAGCAGTACTTC
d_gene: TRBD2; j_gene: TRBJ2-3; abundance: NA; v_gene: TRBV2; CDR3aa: CASSLLAGGTDTQYF; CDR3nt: TGTGCCAGCAGTCTTCTAGCGGGGGGCACAGATACGCAGTATTTT
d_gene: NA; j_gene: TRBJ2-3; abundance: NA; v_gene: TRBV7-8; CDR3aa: CASSLLAGFEGTDTQYF; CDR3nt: TGTGCCAGCAGCTTACTCGCAGGGTTTGAAGGCACAGATACGCAGTATTTT
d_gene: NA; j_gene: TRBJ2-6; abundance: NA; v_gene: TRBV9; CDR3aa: CASSVGRGGNAGANVLTF; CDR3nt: TGTGCCAGCAGCGTAGGCAGAGGTGGCAATGCTGGGGCCAACGTCCTGACTTTC